This T cell receptor (beta chain) originates from a study of blood T cell repertoires in COVID-19. Looking at the study overall: The origin of the acute and convalescent COVID-19 samples was the United States, Italy and Spain.

Germline V gene sequence: CDR1 GTSNPN, CDR2 SVGIG (reference sequence). V was clipped by 4 bases and J by 7 bases, with 16 bases between them. This CDR3 spans 14 amino acids. This clone was recorded only once. In the source study's methods: Reference gene primer amplification gave nucleated cell count estimates. Some clones are missing from TCRdb's copy, which holds only in-frame ones; the method was immunoSEQ multiplex PCR. Clone size and V and J calls were adopted from that table, with D and trimming inferred from the DNA. The table records 70,000 to 85,000 clones, approximately 90% of them present only once.

Sequenced: peripheral blood. The rearrangement links TRBV30 to TRBJ1-4; D not certain. The receptor comes from a man in his sixties or seventies with active or convalescent COVID-19. Here the CDR3 reads CAWNEGGLPEKLFF. CDR3 DNA: TGTGCCTGGAACGAGGGAGGGTTACCTGAAAAACTGTTTTTT. The complete variable domain, with remaining parts taken from reference TRBV30 and TRBJ1-4, reads SQTIHQWPATLVQPVGSPLSLECTVEGTSNPNLYWYRQAAGRGLQLLFYSVGIGQISSEVPQNLSASRPQDRQFILSSKKLLLSDSGFYLCAWNEGGLPEKLFFGSGTQLSVL.